Following are 29 T cell receptor beta chains from one sample sequenced in a study of blood T cells in healthy people across ages. Next came a second PCR, run for roughly 6 to 11 cycles, which used a sample-barcoded 5' primer along with a J-beta primer mix. A single record per CDR3 protein comes from TCRdb applying MiXCR to the 5' RACE reads. The sample yields 700,000 to 850,000 distinct CDR3 sequences, roughly 53% seen once. Specimen: blood. These TCRs come from a man older than 75 in good health.

The J gene is TRBJ2-1, the V gene TRBV7-6; D unclear. Trimming removed 5 bases from V and 5 bases from J, with 10 bases in between. This CDR3 is built from 13 residues. The germline V gene has CDR1 SGHVS and CDR2 FNYEAQ. CDR3 DNA: TGTGCCAGCAGCCCCCCGGACCACAATGAGCAGTTCTTC. It encodes CASSPPDHNEQFF.

This chain joins TRBV5-6 and TRBJ2-1; unclear D gene. Germline V CDR1 and CDR2: SGHDT, YYEEEE. Between the trimmed V and J ends, which lost 5 bases and 10 bases, there was a span of 10 bases. The CDR3 loop spans 11 amino acids. In DNA form, the CDR3 reads TGTGCCAGCAGACGAACGAGGGAGCAGTTCTTC. It encodes CASRRTREQFF.

This sequence joins TRBV27 and TRBJ2-7; D is undetermined. Trimming stripped 6 bases from V and 4 bases from J, with 7 bases between. Germline-derived CDR1 and CDR2 are MNHEY and SMNVEV (reference sequence). This CDR3 is 11 amino acids long. In DNA, the CDR3 is TGTGCCAGCAGGGGTAGGTACGAGCAGTACTTC. This sequence encodes CASRGRYEQYF.

The chain links TRBV5-1 to TRBJ2-4, with 10 bases identical to TRBD2. The closer fit of TRBJ2-7 to the DNA end suggests the J call may be wrong. Germline V gives CDR1 SGHRS, CDR2 YFSETQ. CDR3 length: 18 amino acids. The CDR3 DNA reads TGCGCCAGCAGCTTGACCTCATTCACTAGCGGGGAAGACTACGAGCAGTACTTC. It codes for CASSLTSFTSGEDYEQYF.

The V call is TRBV7-2, the J call TRBJ2-7; 10 bases agree with TRBD2. CDR1 and CDR2 from the germline V gene are SGHTA and FQGNSA. This CDR3 is built from 13 residues. V gave up 5 bases and J gave up 5 bases; unmatched junction bases: 3. The CDR3 loop is CASSPGLAHEQYF. The CDR3 DNA reads as TGTGCCAGCAGCCCGGGACTAGCGCACGAGCAGTACTTC.

This clonotype was recorded a few times. The V and J genes are TRBV7-2 and TRBJ2-3; a possible D gene is TRBD1 (8 bases). Between the trimmed V and J ends, which lost 4 bases and 7 bases, there was a span of 15 bases. The CDR3 is made up of 14 amino acids. CDR1 is SGHTA and CDR2 is FQGNSA in the germline V gene. CDR3 in amino acids: CASSYTGGANTQYF. The CDR3 coding sequence is TGTGCCAGCAGCTACACAGGGGGGGCAAATACGCAGTATTTT.

The chain employs TRBV20-1 and TRBJ2-6; 9 bases match TRBD2. J gave up 3 bases and V 4 bases, and 13 bases lay outside the gene matches. CDR1 is DFQATT and CDR2 is SNEGSKA in the germline V gene (reference sequence). This CDR3 region has 18 residues. CDR3 coding DNA: TGCAGTGCTACCGCCGACTATAGCGGGAGCGGTGGGGCCAACGTCCTGACTTTC. It translates to CSATADYSGSGGANVLTF.

This chain joins TRBV5-1 and TRBJ2-4, with D uncertain. CDR3 length: 14 amino acids. Germline assignment: CDR1 SGHRS and CDR2 YFSETQ. Between the trimmed V and J ends, which lost 5 bases and 9 bases, there was a span of 18 bases. The CDR3 DNA reads as TGCGCCAGCAGTGCAGAGTCGCCCGTGGGCATTCAGTACTTC. It is translated as CASSAESPVGIQYF.

This clonotype was detected a few times. The rearrangement joins TRBV6-5 to TRBJ2-3; TRBD2 matches at 13 bases. The CDR3 is 16 amino acids. V lost 4 bases to trimming and J lost 6 bases; unmatched junction nucleotides: 7. CDR1 MNHEY and CDR2 SVGAGI come from the germline V gene. CDR3 in DNA: TGTGCCAGCAGTTCAGCGGGACTAGCGGGATCGGATACGCAGTATTTT. Protein sequence: CASSSAGLAGSDTQYF.

The chain links TRBV6-5 to TRBJ2-1; no clear D. The CDR3 has 11 residues. Trimming cost V 6 bases and J 4 bases, with 4 bases left between them. CDR1 and CDR2 from the germline V gene are MNHEY and SVGAGI. CDR3 loop: CASRRYNEQFF. In DNA form, the CDR3 reads TGTGCCAGCAGACGTTACAATGAGCAGTTCTTC.

This clonotype was seen a handful of times. The chain couples TRBV12-3 or TRBV12-4 to TRBJ1-2; a possible D gene is TRBD1 (5 bases). The V end lost 5 bases, the J end lost 8 bases, and 15 bases lay between the germline ends. The CDR3 runs 13 residues. CDR3 sequence reads: CASSPSGPPGYTF. The CDR3 region has the DNA TGTGCCAGCAGTCCCTCGGGGCCACCGGGCTACACCTTC.

The chain carries TRBV29-1 and TRBJ2-7; D gene unclear. This CDR3 is built from 11 residues. The germline CDR1 and CDR2 sequences are SQVTM and ANQGSEA. Trimming cost V 2 bases and J 7 bases, with 9 bases left between them. The CDR3 DNA reads TGCAGCGTTGAACTTAACAATGAGCAGTACTTC. This sequence encodes CSVELNNEQYF.

The sample holds a few counts of this clonotype. V gene TRBV5-1 combines with J gene TRBJ2-3; D gene uncertain. This CDR3 region has 14 residues. Trimming shortened V by 1 base and J by 3 bases, and 9 bases separated the two germline ends. Per the germline V gene, CDR1 is SGHRS and CDR2 is YFSETQ. CDR3 nucleotide sequence: TGCGCCAGCAGCTTGTGGCTAGGAACAGATACGCAGTATTTT. Its protein is CASSLWLGTDTQYF.

This rearrangement joins TRBV6-1 to TRBJ2-7; 8 bases map to TRBD1. CDR1 is MNHNS, CDR2 SASEGT, per germline. This CDR3 spans 14 amino acids. Trimming cost V 6 bases and J 2 bases; bases outside gene matches: 6. The CDR3 coding sequence is TGTGCCAGCAGGAGGGAGACAGGGGCCTACGAGCAGTACTTC. Translation: CASRRETGAYEQYF.

In this sample, this clonotype turned up once. This chain joins TRBV6-5 and TRBJ2-4, with D perhaps TRBD2 (5 bases). The closer fit of TRBJ2-7 to the DNA end suggests the J call may be wrong. The CDR3 totals 14 residues. Germline V CDR1 and CDR2: MNHEY, SVGAGI. This chain's CDR3 is CASSYTEGTYEQYF. CDR3 DNA: TGTGCCAGCAGTTACACCGAGGGAACCTACGAGCAGTACTTC.

This chain joins TRBV25-1 and TRBJ1-2; possible D gene TRBD1, 5 bases. The CDR3 is made up of 15 amino acids. With 1 base removed from V and 2 bases from J, the gap between germline ends came to 11 bases. The germline V gene has CDR1 MGHDK and CDR2 SYGVNS. The CDR3 is CASSEFMGENYGYTF. In nucleotides, the CDR3 is TGTGCCAGCAGTGAATTCATGGGGGAAAACTATGGCTACACCTTC.

The rearrangement links TRBV20-1 to TRBJ2-1, with 8 positions matching TRBD2. The length of the CDR3 is 18 residues. Germline CDR1 and CDR2: DFQATT and SNEGSKA (reference sequence). V gave up 5 bases and J gave up 0 bases; unmatched junction bases: 15. The CDR3 DNA follows: TGCAGTGCTCGGTCCCGGACTAGCAACCCGAGCTCCTACAATGAGCAGTTCTTC. This translates into CSARSRTSNPSSYNEQFF.

The chain employs TRBV4-2 and TRBJ2-1, with TRBD2 matching over 16 bases. Germline V gives CDR1 LGHNA, CDR2 YNFKEQ. The trim removed 7 bases at V and 2 bases at J, leaving 8 bases unmatched. This CDR3 has 18 amino acids. CDR3 bases: TGTGCCAGCATCGAAGGGACTAGCGGGAGGGGGCCCTACAATGAGCAGTTCTTC. This sequence encodes CASIEGTSGRGPYNEQFF.

This sequence joins TRBV4-1 and TRBJ2-5; D may match TRBD1 or TRBD2 (5 bases each). V gave up 1 base and J gave up 5 bases, with 11 bases separating them. There are 14 residues in the CDR3. Germline CDR1 MGHRA, CDR2 YSYEKL. This CDR3 is CASSQVGGDETQYF. The CDR3 nucleotides read TGCGCCAGCAGCCAAGTGGGTGGGGACGAGACCCAGTACTTC.

This clonotype has only a few counts. This chain joins TRBV6-1 and TRBJ2-1, with 11 bases aligning to TRBD2. CDR1 MNHNS and CDR2 SASEGT come from the germline V gene. The trim removed 6 bases at V and 4 bases at J, leaving 8 bases unmatched. The CDR3 runs 16 residues. Here the CDR3 reads CASRVGLAGGYNEQFF. The DNA of the CDR3 is TGTGCCAGCAGGGTAGGGCTAGCGGGAGGATACAATGAGCAGTTCTTC.

This chain connects TRBV11-1 to TRBJ2-7, with 8 nucleotides matching TRBD1. The CDR3 totals 15 residues. The V and J ends lost 4 bases and 1 base, in that order; junction bases with no gene match: 6. The germline V gene encodes CDR1 SGHAT and CDR2 FQDESV (reference sequence). The CDR3 spells CASSWGDRGSYEQYF. In DNA form, the CDR3 reads TGTGCCAGCAGCTGGGGAGACAGGGGTTCCTACGAGCAGTACTTC.

The V call is TRBV18, the J call TRBJ2-1, with 8 nucleotides matching TRBD2. CDR3 length equals 16 residues. Germline V CDR1 and CDR2: KGHSH, LQKENI. The V and J ends lost 3 bases and 8 bases, in that order; junction bases with no gene match: 12. CDR3: CASSPRASGSVDEQFF. In DNA form, the CDR3 reads TGTGCCAGCTCACCTCGAGCCAGCGGGAGTGTCGATGAGCAGTTCTTC.

This chain connects TRBV20-1 to TRBJ1-2, with 7 bases lining up with TRBD1. This CDR3 contains 12 residues. The germline V gene has CDR1 DFQATT and CDR2 SNEGSKA (reference sequence). The DNA of the CDR3 is TGCGGCGGAACAGGGGCCGTCTATGGCTACACCTTC. Amino acids: CGGTGAVYGYTF.

CDR3 residues: CASKGPNSNQPQHF. For the CDR3, the DNA is TGTGCCAGCAAGGGACCTAATAGCAATCAGCCCCAGCATTTT. The gene calls are TRBV2 and TRBJ1-5, with a tentative D call TRBD1 (5 bases). Trimming removed 7 bases from V and 0 bases from J, with 10 bases in between. CDR3 size: 14 residues. CDR1 is SNHLY, CDR2 FYNNEI, per germline.

The chain uses TRBV2 and TRBJ2-3; TRBD2 is a possible D gene (5 bases). CDR3 size: 13 residues. Between the trimmed V and J ends, which lost 3 bases and 2 bases, there was a span of 6 bases. Per the germline V gene, CDR1 is SNHLY and CDR2 is FYNNEI. The chain's CDR3 is CASSETTTDTQYF. DNA of the CDR3: TGTGCCAGCAGTGAGACTACCACAGATACGCAGTATTTT.

The CDR3 sequence: CASSSRGTSGRKQYF. CDR3 DNA: TGTGCCAGCAGCTCACGGGGGACTAGCGGGAGGAAGCAGTACTTC. The chain combines TRBV21-1 with TRBJ2-7; the D call in the table, TRBD2, was not verified against the DNA. TRBV21-1 is shown as a pseudogene. The CDR3 is 15 amino acids.

This clonotype was observed once. J is TRBJ2-2 and V is TRBV12-3 or TRBV12-4; the D call may be TRBD1 or TRBD2 (5 bases each). The CDR3 runs 14 residues. The ends were cut back, 6 bases at V and 5 bases at J, with 13 bases in the middle. CDR3 in DNA: TGTGCCAGCAGCCGGGACGGTCGAACCGGGGAGCTGTTTTTT. Its translation is CASSRDGRTGELFF.

The V call is TRBV20-1, the J call TRBJ2-3, with TRBD1 matching over 7 bases. This CDR3 comprises 16 residues. Trimming took 1 base from V and 0 from J; bases not matched to a gene: 7. The V gene's germline CDR1 is DFQATT and CDR2 SNEGSKA (reference sequence). The CDR3 DNA follows: TGCAGTGCTAGAGGCGAGACAGGGATTAGCACAGATACGCAGTATTTT. Its translation is CSARGETGISTDTQYF.

The chain employs TRBV12-3 or TRBV12-4 and TRBJ2-1, with a possible D match to TRBD2 (5 bases). This CDR3 has 17 amino acids. V was pared by 2 bases and J by 4 bases, with 18 bases between. The CDR3 nucleotides read TGTGCCAGCAGTTTACGCCCCCCGGGGTCGTTTTACAATGAGCAGTTCTTC. Amino acids: CASSLRPPGSFYNEQFF.